Below, one TCR beta chain is given with its context. TCRdb passed the PCR reads through MiXCR, listing each CDR3 protein once. Of about 17,000 distinct CDR3 sequences listed, 40% to 55% are singletons. The data stem from a study of tumor-infiltrating lymphocytes in oesophageal squamous cell carcinoma. The CDR3 extends over 15 amino acids. Per the germline V gene, CDR1 is SGHTA and CDR2 is FQGTGA. J gave up 11 bases and V 5 bases, and 17 bases lay outside the gene matches. The source of this sequence is a female donor with esophageal squamous cell carcinoma. Input material: normal esophageal tissue next to the tumor. The chain carries TRBV7-3 and TRBJ2-5; 7 bases are shared with TRBD2. CDR3 protein: CASSPVARGRGEQYF. The CDR3 bases are TGTGCCAGCAGCCCTGTGGCTAGAGGCCGGGGGGAGCAGTACTTC. Looking up the rest from reference TRBV7-3 and TRBJ2-5 gives the full variable domain: GAGVSQTPSNKVTEKGKYVELRCDPISGHTALYWYRQSLGQGPEFLIYFQGTGAADDSGLPNDRFFAVRPEGSVSTLKIQRTERGDSAVYLCASSPVARGRGEQYFGPGTRLLVL.